The table lists the clone carrying this T cell receptor beta chain with a few counts. This CDR3 has 18 amino acids. Trimming shortened V by 2 bases and J by 0 bases, and 17 bases separated the two germline ends. Per the germline V gene, CDR1 is SGHAT and CDR2 is FQNNGV. The source of the sample is a study of metastatic and nonmetastatic thyroid tumors. TCRdb recomputed clones from the PCR reads via MiXCR. The sample has 30,000 to 45,000 clones, roughly 50% seen once. The entire patient cohort was treatment-naive prior to thyroid surgery. The sequencing sample was made of tumor tissue. V is TRBV11-2 and J is TRBJ1-3, with a weak D call TRBD1 (6 bases). The clonotype was recovered from a male donor with papillary thyroid cancer or a benign thyroid nodule (not recorded which). Some clones in this sample may be carry-over from other donors' samples. The CDR3 sequence: CASSLSRGRLFSGNTIYF. The CDR3 nucleotides read TGTGCCAGCAGCTTATCCAGGGGCAGACTCTTCTCTGGAAACACCATATATTTT. Full variable domain (outside the CDR3, taken from reference TRBV11-2 and TRBJ1-3): EAGVAQSPRYKIIEKRQSVAFWCNPISGHATLYWYQQILGQGPKLLIQFQNNGVVDDSQLPKDRFSAERLKGVDSTLKIQPAKLEDSAVYLCASSLSRGRLFSGNTIYFGEGSWLTVV.